This TCR beta chain was sequenced for a study of T-cell memory formation after mild COVID-19. For the study at large: Largely donor-specific TCR clusters were found. Broader study findings: Contracting CD8+ clones were enriched in EMRA, CD4+ mainly in CM and EM. Second-wave clones peaking on day 37 lacked confirmed SARS-CoV-2 specificity. Some clones that responded turned up in pre-infection memory, which suggests that cross-reactive memory joined in.

TCRdb itself ran the 5' RACE reads through MiXCR, one entry per CDR3 protein. The sample includes more than 120,000 distinct CDR3 sequences, over 15% of them seen just once. This clonotype was recorded many times. Its antigen is unknown. V gave up 0 bases and J gave up 4 bases, with 8 bases separating them. The CDR3 extends over 14 amino acids. Germline lookup yields CDR1 SGDLS and CDR2 YYNGEE. The sample comprised PBMCs or a T cell subset sorted from them (not recorded which). The chain recombines TRBV9 with TRBJ1-5; D gene uncertain. This sequence was found in an adult woman who had mild COVID-19 (a few samples of this study predate the infection). Cell type and time point are not known. The CDR3 region has the DNA TGTGCCAGCAGCGTAGACGGGAGTAATCAGCCCCAGCATTTT. The encoded protein is CASSVDGSNQPQHF.